The subject of this entry is one TCR beta chain. What it binds is not known. Looked up from germline, CDR1 is MRHNA and CDR2 is SNTAGT. The CDR3 contains 19 residues. The V and J ends lost 3 bases and 1 base, in that order; junction bases with no gene match: 8. This record belongs to a study of T-cell reconstitution after alpha-beta-depleted transplantation in children. During its preparation, the TCRbeta library received unique molecular identifiers. TCRdb passed the PCR reads through MiXCR, listing each CDR3 protein once. Of hundreds of thousands of distinct CDR3 sequences in the sample, roughly 15% were seen once. General study results and limits: Newly produced T cells mostly accounted for T-cell counts and diversity one year post-transplant. Several hundred expanded graft clones reportedly were the source of alpha-beta T cells about two months after transplant. Surviving recipient T cells and intrathymic progenitors accounted for some patients' high TCRbeta diversity at day 60.

This material consisted of PBMCs, mostly from graft donor cells, taken 360 days after TCRalphabeta/CD19-depleted stem cell transplant. The clonotype comes from a male patient under 10 years old who had a stem cell transplant for acute lymphoblastic leukemia, so the T cells may come from the graft donor. V is TRBV6-4 and J is TRBJ2-1; 14 nucleotides match TRBD2. As DNA, the CDR3 is TGTGCCAGCAGTGATTCGACTAGCGGGAGGGCAAGTTCCTACAATGAGCAGTTCTTC. Translating gives CASSDSTSGRASSYNEQFF.